The T cell receptor beta chain described here comes from a study of T cell changes during pregnancy in multiple sclerosis (dated by TCRdb to between 2019 and 2020). Regarding the complete study: In women with multiple sclerosis, the researchers looked at how the T cell repertoire shifted as pregnancy progressed.

With respect to this clone: Its antigen is unknown. Base quality data are lacking; no much larger clone is found one base away.

The receptor library was made with the immunoSEQ multiplex PCR assay. TCRdb provides this immuneACCESS table in a form limited to in-frame rearrangements. Some clones are lacking; in checked studies, under half of them reflect an unresolved V gene, and why the rest are absent is not known. Present in this sample are some 99,000 clones, about 91% of which were seen just once. The leading ten clones occupy around 2.1% of the sample. The germline V gene yields SGHDT for CDR1 and YYEEEE for CDR2. V was cut back by 4 bases and J by 5 bases, leaving a gap of 13 bases between them. Counted from cysteine to phenylalanine, this CDR3 has 13 amino acids. Just CDR3 DNA is preserved here, 39 bases in frame from base 1.

The starting material was peripheral blood, obtained after pregnancy. The chain uses TRBV5-6 and TRBJ2-7; TRBD1 is perhaps the D gene, given 6 matching bases. This TCR came from a female donor in good health, enrolled as a control in a pregnancy study. The CDR3 has the sequence CASSRTQGNEQYF. The DNA is TGTGCCAGCAGCCGGACTCAGGGGAACGAGCAGTACTTC.